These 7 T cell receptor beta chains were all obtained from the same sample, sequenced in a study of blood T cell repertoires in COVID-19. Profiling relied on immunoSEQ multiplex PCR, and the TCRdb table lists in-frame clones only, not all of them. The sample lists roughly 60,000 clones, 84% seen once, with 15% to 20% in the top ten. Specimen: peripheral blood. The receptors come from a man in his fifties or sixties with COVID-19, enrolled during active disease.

This CDR3 reads CASGLASGGSTEAFF. Written as DNA, the CDR3 is TGTGCTAGTGGTTTGGCCTCCGGGGGTTCCACTGAAGCTTTCTTT. This rearrangement joins TRBV12-5 to TRBJ1-1, with D perhaps matching TRBD1 (5 bases). Trimming shortened V by 1 base and J by 4 bases, and 13 bases separated the two germline ends. The CDR3 spans 15 residues. The V gene's germline CDR1 is LGHNT and CDR2 FRNRAP.

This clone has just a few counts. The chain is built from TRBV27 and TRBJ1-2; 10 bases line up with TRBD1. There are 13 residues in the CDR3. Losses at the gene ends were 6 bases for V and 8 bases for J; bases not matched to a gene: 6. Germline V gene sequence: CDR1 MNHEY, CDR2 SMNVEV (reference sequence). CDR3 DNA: TGTGCCAGCAGGCAGACAGGGGGCGAAGGCTACACCTTC. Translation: CASRQTGGEGYTF.

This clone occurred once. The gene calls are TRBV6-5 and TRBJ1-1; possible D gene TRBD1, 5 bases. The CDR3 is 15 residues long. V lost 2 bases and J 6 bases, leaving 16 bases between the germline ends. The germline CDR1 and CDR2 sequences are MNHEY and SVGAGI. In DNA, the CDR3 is TGTGCCAGCAGTTACACAGGCGAATTTGGCTCTGAAGCTTTCTTT. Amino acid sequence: CASSYTGEFGSEAFF.

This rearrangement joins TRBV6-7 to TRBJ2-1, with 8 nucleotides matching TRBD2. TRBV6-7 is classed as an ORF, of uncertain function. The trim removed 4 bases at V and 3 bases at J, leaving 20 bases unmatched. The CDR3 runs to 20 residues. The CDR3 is CASSSTFTLASGSYYNEQFF. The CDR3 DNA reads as TGTGCCAGCAGTTCTACTTTTACTTTGGCTAGCGGGTCCTACTACAATGAGCAGTTCTTC.

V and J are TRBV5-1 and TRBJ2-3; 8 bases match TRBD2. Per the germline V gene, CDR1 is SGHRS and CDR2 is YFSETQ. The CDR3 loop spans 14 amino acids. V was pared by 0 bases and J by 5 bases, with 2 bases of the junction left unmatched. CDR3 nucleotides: TGCGCCAGCAGCTTGGCGGGGGGGCAAGATACGCAGTATTTT. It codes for CASSLAGGQDTQYF.

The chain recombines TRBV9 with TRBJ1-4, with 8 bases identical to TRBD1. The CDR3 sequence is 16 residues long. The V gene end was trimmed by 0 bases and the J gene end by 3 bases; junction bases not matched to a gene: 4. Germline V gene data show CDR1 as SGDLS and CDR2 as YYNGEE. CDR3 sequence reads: CASSVADRASNEKLFF. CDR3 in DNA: TGTGCCAGCAGCGTAGCGGACAGGGCCTCTAATGAAAAACTGTTTTTT.

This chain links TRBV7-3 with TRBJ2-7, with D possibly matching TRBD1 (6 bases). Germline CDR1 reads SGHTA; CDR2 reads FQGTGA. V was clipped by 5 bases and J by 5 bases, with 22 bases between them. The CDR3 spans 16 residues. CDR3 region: CASSPLRTVSVHEQYF. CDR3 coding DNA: TGTGCCAGCAGCCCCCTACGGACAGTTTCCGTTCACGAGCAGTACTTC.